The T cell receptor (beta chain) described here comes from a study of blood T cell repertoires in COVID-19. The overall study: From T cells, B-cell-depleted T cells, or PBMCs came the material, which was cDNA or gDNA.

Using immunoSEQ multiplex PCR, the repertoire was profiled, and TCRdb retains in-frame clones only, with some absent. The data contain some 460,000 clones, roughly 90% of them singletons. The CDR3 consists of 15 residues. V lost 7 bases and J 2 bases, leaving 15 bases between the germline ends. Germline V gene data show CDR1 as SGHVS and CDR2 as FQNEAQ. Sequenced: PBMCs or T cells enriched from blood (not recorded which). The V gene is TRBV7-8, the J gene TRBJ1-3; no reliable D call. This receptor was identified in a woman younger than 35 who had recovered from COVID-19. The CDR3 DNA reads TGTGCCAGCACCGTCCGTCGGGTCCCTGGAAACACCATATATTTT. Amino acids: CASTVRRVPGNTIYF.